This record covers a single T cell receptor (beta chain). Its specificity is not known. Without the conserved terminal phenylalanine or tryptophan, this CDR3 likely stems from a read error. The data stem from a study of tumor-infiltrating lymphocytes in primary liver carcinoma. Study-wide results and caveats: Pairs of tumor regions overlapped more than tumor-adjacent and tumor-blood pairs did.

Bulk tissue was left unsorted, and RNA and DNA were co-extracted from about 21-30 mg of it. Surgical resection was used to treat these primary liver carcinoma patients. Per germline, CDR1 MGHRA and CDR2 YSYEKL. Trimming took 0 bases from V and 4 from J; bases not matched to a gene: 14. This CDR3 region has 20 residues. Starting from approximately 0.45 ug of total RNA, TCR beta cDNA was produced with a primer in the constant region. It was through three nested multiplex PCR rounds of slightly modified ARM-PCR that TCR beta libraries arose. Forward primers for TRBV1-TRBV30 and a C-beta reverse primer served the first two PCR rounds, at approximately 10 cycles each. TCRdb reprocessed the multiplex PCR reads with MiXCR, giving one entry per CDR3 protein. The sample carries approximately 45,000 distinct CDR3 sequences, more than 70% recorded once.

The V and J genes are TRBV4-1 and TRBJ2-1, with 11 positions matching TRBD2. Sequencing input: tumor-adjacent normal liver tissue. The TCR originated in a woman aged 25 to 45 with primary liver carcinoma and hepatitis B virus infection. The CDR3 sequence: CASSQEGWHGLAGRYNEQFS. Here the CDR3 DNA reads TGCGCCAGCAGCCAAGAGGGGTGGCATGGACTAGCGGGTCGGTACAATGAGCAGTTCTCC.